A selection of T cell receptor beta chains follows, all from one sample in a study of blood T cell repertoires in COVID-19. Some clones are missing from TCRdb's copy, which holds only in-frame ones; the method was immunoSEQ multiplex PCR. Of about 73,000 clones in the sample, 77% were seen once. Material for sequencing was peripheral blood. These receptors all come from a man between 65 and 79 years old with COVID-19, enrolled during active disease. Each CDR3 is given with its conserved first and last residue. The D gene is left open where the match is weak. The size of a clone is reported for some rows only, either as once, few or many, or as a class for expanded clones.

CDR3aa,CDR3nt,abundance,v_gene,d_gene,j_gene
CASSSGGYRLYQPQHF,TGTGCCAGCAGCTCTGGGGGGTACAGGCTTTATCAGCCCCAGCATTTT,.,TRBV28,.,TRBJ1-5
CASSKTGNSYEQYF,TGCGCCAGCAGCAAGACAGGGAACTCCTACGAGCAGTACTTC,.,TRBV4-1,TRBD1,TRBJ2-7
CASSPGQNTEAFF,TGTGCCAGCTCACCGGGACAGAACACTGAAGCTTTCTTT,.,TRBV18,.,TRBJ1-1
CASSVPSYGYTF,TGTGCCAGCAGCGTGCCCAGCTATGGCTACACCTTC,few,TRBV9,.,TRBJ1-2
CASSPSGDTEAFF,TGTGCCAGCAGCCCCTCAGGGGACACTGAAGCTTTCTTT,.,TRBV3-1/TRBV3-2,.,TRBJ1-1
CASSNSGGTEAFF,TGTGCCAGCAGCAACTCAGGGGGAACTGAAGCTTTCTTT,.,TRBV28,TRBD1,TRBJ1-1
CASSLTGGHPYEQYF,TGTGCCAGCAGCTTGACAGGCGGCCACCCCTACGAGCAGTACTTC,.,TRBV7-2,.,TRBJ2-7
CASSQDHRESYEQYF,TGCGCCAGCAGCCAAGATCACAGGGAGTCCTACGAGCAGTACTTC,.,TRBV4-3,.,TRBJ2-7
CASSPRAGGYFYEQYF,TGTGCCAGCAGTCCCCGGGCAGGGGGATACTTCTACGAGCAGTACTTC,.,TRBV27,TRBD1,TRBJ2-7
CASSPTNYGYTF,TGTGCCAGCAGCCCCACTAACTATGGCTACACCTTC,.,TRBV5-6,.,TRBJ1-2
CASSQETGVGNQPQHF,TGTGCCAGCAGCCAAGAAACAGGGGTTGGAAATCAGCCCCAGCATTTT,.,TRBV4-2,TRBD1,TRBJ1-5
CASSLATGSLGEQYF,TGTGCCAGCAGCTTAGCGACAGGGAGTCTGGGAGAGCAGTACTTC,few,TRBV7-2,TRBD1,TRBJ2-7
CASSLDRRPYEQYF,TGTGCCAGCAGCCTGGACAGGCGACCCTACGAGCAGTACTTC,.,TRBV14,TRBD1,TRBJ2-7
CASSEVGARETQYF,TGTGCCAGCAGTGAAGTGGGGGCGAGGGAGACCCAGTACTTC,.,TRBV2,.,TRBJ2-5
CASSLSGQGITGELFF,TGTGCCAGCAGCTTGTCAGGGCAGGGAATCACCGGGGAGCTGTTTTTT,.,TRBV5-5,.,TRBJ2-2
CASSSRGSGRALGGEQYF,TGTGCCAGCAGCTCCCGGGGTAGCGGGAGGGCCCTAGGAGGCGAGCAGTACTTC,few,TRBV28,TRBD2,TRBJ2-7
CSVEDTGQGTW,TGCAGCGTTGAAGATACGGGACAGGGAACGTGG,.,TRBV29-1,TRBD1,TRBJ1-2
CASSTRDYPTGELFF,TGTGCCAGCAGTACCCGGGACTATCCCACCGGGGAGCTGTTTTTT,.,TRBV6-4,TRBD2,TRBJ2-2
CASSQTRQYGSPLHF,TGTGCCAGCAGCCAAACCAGACAGTACGGTTCACCCCTCCACTTT,.,TRBV4-2,.,TRBJ1-6
CASSSVYGDTQYF,TGTGCCAGCAGCTCGGTTTATGGAGATACGCAGTATTTT,.,TRBV7-2,.,TRBJ2-3
CASSSPRNNEQFF,TGTGCCAGCAGCTCTCCTAGGAACAATGAGCAGTTCTTC,.,TRBV7-8,.,TRBJ2-1
CASSPGLDQPQHF,TGTGCCAGCAGCCCTGGGCTCGATCAGCCCCAGCATTTT,.,TRBV7-2,.,TRBJ1-5
CASKGTGGHTGELFF,TGTGCCAGCAAGGGGACAGGGGGCCACACCGGGGAGCTGTTTTTT,.,TRBV27,TRBD1,TRBJ2-2
CASSFRLADTQYF,TGTGCCAGCAGCTTCCGTCTGGCCGATACGCAGTATTTT,.,TRBV28,.,TRBJ2-3
CASSPVGAYDYGYTF,TGTGCCAGCAGCCCAGTGGGGGCTTATGACTATGGCTACACCTTC,.,TRBV9,.,TRBJ1-2
CASSPPGGARPFF,TGTGCCAGCAGCCCCCCTGGGGGCGCTAGGCCGTTCTTC,.,TRBV28,.,TRBJ2-1
CASSPPTSGRNADTQYF,TGTGCCAGCTCACCACCGACTAGCGGGAGAAACGCAGATACGCAGTATTTT,.,TRBV18,TRBD2,TRBJ2-3
CATSEAGQGNNEQFF,TGTGCCACCAGTGAGGCAGGTCAGGGCAACAATGAGCAGTTCTTC,.,TRBV24-1,.,TRBJ2-1
CASGAQGSGELFF,TGTGCCAGCGGGGCACAGGGGTCCGGGGAGCTGTTTTTT,once,TRBV2,TRBD1,TRBJ2-2
CASSGGTSSETQYF,TGTGCCAGTAGCGGCGGGACGTCGAGCGAGACCCAGTACTTC,.,TRBV19,.,TRBJ2-5
CASSLLLAGSIQYF,TGTGCCAGCAGCTTGCTCCTAGCGGGAAGCATTCAGTACTTC,few,TRBV5-6,TRBD2,TRBJ2-4
CASSIRQLAGGNNEQFF,TGTGCCAGTAGTATCCGTCAACTAGCGGGAGGCAACAATGAGCAGTTCTTC,.,TRBV19,TRBD2,TRBJ2-1
CASSFGQGREKLFF,TGTGCCAGCAGTTTCGGTCAGGGAAGGGAAAAACTGTTTTTT,.,TRBV28,.,TRBJ1-4
CASRLRRQGLNTEAFF,TGTGCCAGCAGGCTTAGACGACAGGGATTGAACACTGAAGCTTTCTTT,few,TRBV7-8,TRBD1,TRBJ1-1
CSVEGGTSGPYEQYF,TGCAGCGTTGAGGGAGGGACTAGCGGCCCCTACGAGCAGTACTTC,.,TRBV29-1,TRBD2,TRBJ2-7
CASSLQATGEETQYF,TGTGCCAGCAGTTTGCAGGCTACAGGGGAGGAGACCCAGTACTTC,.,TRBV7-6,TRBD1,TRBJ2-5
CASRVAGGTGEQYF,TGTGCCAGCAGGGTGGCGGGAGGCACGGGAGAGCAGTACTTC,.,TRBV6-5,TRBD2,TRBJ2-7
CASSTQRDADNEQFF,TGCGCCAGCAGCACCCAGCGGGACGCTGACAATGAGCAGTTCTTC,.,TRBV5-1,TRBD2,TRBJ2-1
CASSPTGTGGNQPQHF,TGTGCCAGCTCACCGACTGGGACAGGGGGCAATCAGCCCCAGCATTTT,.,TRBV18,TRBD1,TRBJ1-5
CAWSGTNSNQPQHF,TGTGCCTGGAGTGGCACTAATAGCAATCAGCCCCAGCATTTT,.,TRBV30,.,TRBJ1-5
CASSLQGGYTEAFF,TGTGCCAGCAGCCTCCAAGGAGGGTACACTGAAGCTTTCTTT,.,TRBV3-1/TRBV3-2,.,TRBJ1-1
CASSRDREYAFF,TGTGCCAGCAGCCGGGACAGGGAATATGCTTTCTTT,.,TRBV7-8,TRBD1,TRBJ1-1